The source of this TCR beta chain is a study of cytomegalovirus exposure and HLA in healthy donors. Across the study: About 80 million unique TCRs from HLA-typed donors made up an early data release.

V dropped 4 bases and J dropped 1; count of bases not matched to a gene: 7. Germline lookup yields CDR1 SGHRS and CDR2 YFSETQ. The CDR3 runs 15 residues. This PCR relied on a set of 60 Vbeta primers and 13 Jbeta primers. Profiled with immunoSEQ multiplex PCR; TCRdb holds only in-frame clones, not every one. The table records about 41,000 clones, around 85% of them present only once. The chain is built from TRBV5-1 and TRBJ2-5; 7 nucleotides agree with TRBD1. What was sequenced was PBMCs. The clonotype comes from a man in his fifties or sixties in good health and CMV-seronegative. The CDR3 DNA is TGCGCCAGCAGCCTGTCCGGACAGGCCCAAGAGACCCAGTACTTC. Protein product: CASSLSGQAQETQYF.